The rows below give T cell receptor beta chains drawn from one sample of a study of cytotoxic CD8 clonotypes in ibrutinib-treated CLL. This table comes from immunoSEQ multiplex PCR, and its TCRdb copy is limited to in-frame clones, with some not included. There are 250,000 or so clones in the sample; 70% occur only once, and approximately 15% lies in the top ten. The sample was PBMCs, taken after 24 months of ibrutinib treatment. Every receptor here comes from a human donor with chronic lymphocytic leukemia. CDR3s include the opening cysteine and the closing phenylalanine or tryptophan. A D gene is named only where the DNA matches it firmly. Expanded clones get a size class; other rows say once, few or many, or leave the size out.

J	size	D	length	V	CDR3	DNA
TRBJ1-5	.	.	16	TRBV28	CASSPDRGQGGQPQHF	TGTGCCAGCAGTCCGGACCGTGGGCAGGGCGGTCAGCCCCAGCATTTT
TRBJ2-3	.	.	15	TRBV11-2	CASSLDPHRTDTQYF	TGTGCCAGCAGCTTAGATCCACACCGCACAGATACGCAGTATTTT
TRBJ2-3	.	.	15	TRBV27	CASRHWGEVGDTQYF	TGTGCCAGCAGACATTGGGGGGAGGTGGGAGATACGCAGTATTTT
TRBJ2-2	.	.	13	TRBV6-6	CASKTERTGELFF	TGTGCCAGTAAAACGGAGAGAACCGGGGAGCTGTTTTTT
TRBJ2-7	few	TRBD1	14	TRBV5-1	CASSLSTGDGEQYF	TGCGCCAGCAGCTTGTCTACAGGGGACGGAGAGCAGTACTTC
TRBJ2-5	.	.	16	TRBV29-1	CSVVMLTGTVWETQYF	TGCAGCGTTGTAATGCTTACAGGGACGGTTTGGGAGACCCAGTACTTC
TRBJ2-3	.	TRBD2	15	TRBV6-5	CASTDSGGLTDTQYF	TGTGCCAGCACTGATAGCGGGGGCCTCACAGATACGCAGTATTTT
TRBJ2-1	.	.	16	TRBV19	CATGPMIGTGYNEQFF	TGTGCCACTGGGCCGATGATCGGGACGGGATACAATGAGCAGTTCTTC
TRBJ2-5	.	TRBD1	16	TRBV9	CASSPKDRGSGETQYF	TGTGCCAGCAGCCCGAAGGACAGGGGGTCGGGAGAGACCCAGTACTTC
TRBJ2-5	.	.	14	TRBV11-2	CASTPWGIQETQYF	TGTGCCAGCACCCCATGGGGGATCCAAGAGACCCAGTACTTC
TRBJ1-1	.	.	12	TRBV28	CASSLGTPGTFF	TGTGCCAGCAGTTTAGGGACACCCGGGACTTTCTTT
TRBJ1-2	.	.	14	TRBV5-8	CASSLREAFYGYTF	TGTGCCAGCAGCTTGCGGGAGGCGTTCTATGGCTACACCTTC
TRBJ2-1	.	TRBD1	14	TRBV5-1	CASSLRQGSNEQFF	TGCGCCAGCAGCTTGAGACAGGGTAGCAATGAGCAGTTCTTC
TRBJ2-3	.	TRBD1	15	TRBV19	CASKGQRLSTDTQYF	TGTGCCAGTAAGGGACAGAGATTAAGCACAGATACGCAGTATTTT
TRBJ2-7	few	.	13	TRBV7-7	CASSYSRGMEQYF	TGTGCTAGCAGCTACTCGAGGGGGATGGAGCAGTACTTC
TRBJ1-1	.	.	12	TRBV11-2	CASSLEAAEAFF	TGTGCCAGCAGCTTAGAGGCGGCTGAAGCTTTCTTT
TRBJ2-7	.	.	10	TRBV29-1	CSVRELEQYF	TGCAGCGTTCGGGAGCTCGAGCAGTACTTC